This T cell receptor (beta chain) was found in a study of T cell responses to AZD1222 COVID-19 vaccine. Study-wide results and caveats: Mapped onto spike, vaccine-associated CD4 TCRs spanned it and were dominant at 160-218 and 743-854. Donors in the cohort were predominantly white British and more often female, and clonal diversity was possibly underestimated.

The data were produced by immunoSEQ multiplex PCR, yet TCRdb's version contains in-frame clones alone and is incomplete. The sample lists some 150,000 clones; under 95% were seen once. Germline V gives CDR1 KGHSH, CDR2 LQKENI. The CDR3 consists of 15 residues. Trimming took 5 bases from V and 2 from J; bases not matched to a gene: 7. Regarding this clone: Its antigen is undetermined.

This chain joins TRBV18 and TRBJ1-1; 8 bases line up with TRBD1. This sequence was found in an adult in good health. The sequences come from peripheral blood, collected on day 0 of AZD1222 vaccination. This CDR3 is CASSAETGDNTEAFF. The CDR3 DNA is TGTGCCAGCTCAGCCGAGACAGGGGACAACACTGAAGCTTTCTTT.